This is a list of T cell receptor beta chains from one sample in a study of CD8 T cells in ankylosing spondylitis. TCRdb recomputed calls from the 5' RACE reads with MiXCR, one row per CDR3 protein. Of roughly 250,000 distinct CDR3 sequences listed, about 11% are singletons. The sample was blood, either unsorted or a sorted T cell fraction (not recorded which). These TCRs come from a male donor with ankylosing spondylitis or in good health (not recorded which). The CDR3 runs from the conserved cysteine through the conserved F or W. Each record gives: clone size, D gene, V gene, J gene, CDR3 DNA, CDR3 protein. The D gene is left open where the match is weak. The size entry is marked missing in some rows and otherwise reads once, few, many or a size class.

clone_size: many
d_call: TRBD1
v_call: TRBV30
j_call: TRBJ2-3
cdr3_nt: TGTGCCTGTCGACAGGGGGCAGATACGCAGTATTTT
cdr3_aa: CACRQGADTQYF

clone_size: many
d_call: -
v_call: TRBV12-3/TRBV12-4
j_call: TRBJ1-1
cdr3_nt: TGTGCCAGCAGTTTCGGAGGGCCCCAAGAAGCTTTCTTT
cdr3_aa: CASSFGGPQEAFF

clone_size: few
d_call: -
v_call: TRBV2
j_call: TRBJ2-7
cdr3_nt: TGTGCCAGCAGTCAGGAGACGCGAGCCTACGAGCAGTACTTC
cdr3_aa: CASSQETRAYEQYF

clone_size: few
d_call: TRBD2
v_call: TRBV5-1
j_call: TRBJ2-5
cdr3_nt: TGCGCCAGCAGCTTAGCGGGAGCGGGAGAGACCCAGTACTTC
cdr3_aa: CASSLAGAGETQYF

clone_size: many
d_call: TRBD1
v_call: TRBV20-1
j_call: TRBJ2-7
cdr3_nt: TGCAGTGCTAGAGAGACAGGGAAAGGCGAGCAGTACTTC
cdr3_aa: CSARETGKGEQYF

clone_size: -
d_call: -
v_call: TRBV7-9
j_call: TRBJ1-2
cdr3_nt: TGTGCCAGCAGCAACAAGGTTGAAGCAGCCTGGGGCTACACCTTC
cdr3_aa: CASSNKVEAAWGYTF

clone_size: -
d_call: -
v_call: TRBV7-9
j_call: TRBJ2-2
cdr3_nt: TGTGCCAGCAGCTTTGGGCAGATTCACGCGAACACCGGGGAGCTGTTTTTT
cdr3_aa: CASSFGQIHANTGELFF

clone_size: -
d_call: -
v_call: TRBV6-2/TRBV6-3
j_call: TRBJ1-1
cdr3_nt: TGTGCCAGCAGCTTCCAGGACGGGCGGAACACTGAAGCTTTCTTT
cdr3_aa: CASSFQDGRNTEAFF

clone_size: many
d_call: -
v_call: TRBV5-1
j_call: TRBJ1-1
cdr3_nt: TGCGCCAGCAGCAAGGACGGAAACACTGAAGCTTTCTTT
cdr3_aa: CASSKDGNTEAFF

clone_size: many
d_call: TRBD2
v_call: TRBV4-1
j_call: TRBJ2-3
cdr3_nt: TGCGCCAGCAGCCCGGGACTAGCGGGAGTCGGAGATACGCAGTATTTT
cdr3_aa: CASSPGLAGVGDTQYF

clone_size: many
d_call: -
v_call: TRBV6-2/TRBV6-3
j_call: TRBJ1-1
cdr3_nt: TGTGCCAGCAGTTACTTAACAGTGGGCAGTATGAACACTGAAGCTTTCTTT
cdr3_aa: CASSYLTVGSMNTEAFF

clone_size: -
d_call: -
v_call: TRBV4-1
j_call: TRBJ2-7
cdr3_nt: TGCGCCAGCAGCCAAGGGAAAAGCTCCTACGAGCAGTACTTC
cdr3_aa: CASSQGKSSYEQYF

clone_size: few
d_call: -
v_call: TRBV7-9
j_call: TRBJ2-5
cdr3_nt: TGTGCCAGCAGCCTGGACATTCAAGGGACCCAGTACTTC
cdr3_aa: CASSLDIQGTQYF

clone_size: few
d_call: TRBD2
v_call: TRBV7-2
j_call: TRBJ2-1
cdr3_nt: TGTGCCAGCAGCTTGACCGGGACTAGCGGGGCGAATGAGCAGTTCTTC
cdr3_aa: CASSLTGTSGANEQFF

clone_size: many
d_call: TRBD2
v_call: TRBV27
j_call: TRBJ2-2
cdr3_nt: TGTGCCAGCAGTTTCGTACCGGGACTAGCGGGAAGGGGCACCGGGGAGCTGTTTTTT
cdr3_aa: CASSFVPGLAGRGTGELFF

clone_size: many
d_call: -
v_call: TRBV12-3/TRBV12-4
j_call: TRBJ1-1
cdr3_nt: TGTGCCAGCAGCTCCACTACCTCGAGGGGTGAAGCTTTCTTT
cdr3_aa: CASSSTTSRGEAFF

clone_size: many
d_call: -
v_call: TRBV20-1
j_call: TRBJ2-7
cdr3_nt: TGCAGTGCTAGACGTCAGGGCCTGGGTGAGCAGTACTTC
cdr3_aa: CSARRQGLGEQYF

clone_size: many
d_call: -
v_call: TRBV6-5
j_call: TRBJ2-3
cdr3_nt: TGTGCCAGCAGTTACCCGGACACAGATACGCAGTATTTT
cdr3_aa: CASSYPDTDTQYF

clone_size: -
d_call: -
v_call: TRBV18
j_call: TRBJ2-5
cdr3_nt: TGTGCCAGCTCACTCTCGGGCCTCCAAGAGACCCAGTACTTC
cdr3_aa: CASSLSGLQETQYF

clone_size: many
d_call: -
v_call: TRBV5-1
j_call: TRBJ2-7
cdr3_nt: TGCGCCAGCAGCCCGTCGGTGCCGGGGGAGCAGTACTTC
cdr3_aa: CASSPSVPGEQYF

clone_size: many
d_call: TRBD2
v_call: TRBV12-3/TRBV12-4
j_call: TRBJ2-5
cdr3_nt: TGTGCCAGCACCTCCCGTAGCGGGAGTAGGCAAGAGACCCAGTACTTC
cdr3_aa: CASTSRSGSRQETQYF

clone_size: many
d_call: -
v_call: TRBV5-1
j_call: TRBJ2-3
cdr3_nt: TGCGCCAGCACCTCTGGCGGGGCCTCGGATACGCAGTATTTT
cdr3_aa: CASTSGGASDTQYF

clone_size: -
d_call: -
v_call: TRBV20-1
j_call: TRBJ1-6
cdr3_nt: TGCAGTGCTATCCATCCGAGGCAGAAAAATTCACCCCTCCACTTT
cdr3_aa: CSAIHPRQKNSPLHF

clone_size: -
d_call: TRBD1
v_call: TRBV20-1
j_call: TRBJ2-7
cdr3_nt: TGCAGTGCTAGGCCTCGGACAGGGACCTACGAGCAGTACTTC
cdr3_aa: CSARPRTGTYEQYF

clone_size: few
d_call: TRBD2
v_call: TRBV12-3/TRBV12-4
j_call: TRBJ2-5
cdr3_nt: TGTGCCAGCAGTTCGGCTAGCGGGGGCCTGGAGGAGACCCAGTACTTC
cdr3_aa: CASSSASGGLEETQYF

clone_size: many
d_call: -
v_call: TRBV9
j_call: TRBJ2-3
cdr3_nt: TGTGCCAGCAGCGCCCTGCCTAGCACAGATACGCAGTATTTT
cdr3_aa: CASSALPSTDTQYF